This TCR beta chain was retrieved from a study of T cell repertoires in cytomegalovirus infection. Study-wide background: Public TCR beta signatures provided an indication of both CMV infection and a matching HLA type. General study points: Totalled public TCR beta family frequency picked out people who carried CMV plus the relevant HLA. Clonotypes of TCR beta that were HLA-C-restricted and CMV-specific dominated the ex vivo response.

TCRdb independently ran MiXCR on the reads; one entry per CDR3 protein. Among 200,000 or so distinct CDR3 sequences listed, 28% were seen once. In the case of this clonotype: Its target is not known.

The CDR3 extends over 13 amino acids. Germline V gene sequence: CDR1 MNHEY, CDR2 SVGEGT. The V end was cut by 7 bases, the J end by 8 bases, with 17 bases between. The TCR sequence derives from a human donor in good health (CMV status not recorded). Some clones in this sample may be carry-over from other donors' samples. The sequenced sample consisted of PBMCs. The chain links TRBV6-2 or TRBV6-3 to TRBJ1-2, with D perhaps TRBD1 (6 bases). This chain's CDR3 is CASKRGGLEGYTF. CDR3 in DNA: TGTGCCAGCAAAAGAGGGGGGCTGGAAGGCTACACCTTC.